This T cell receptor (beta chain) was sequenced in a study of cytomegalovirus exposure and HLA in healthy donors. Findings and limits, study-wide: It was reported that TCR beta sequences correctly inferred the HLA-A and HLA-B alleles for most subjects. V segments that were indistinguishable, TRBV6-2 and TRBV6-3 among them, were omitted from analysis. Per a prior analysis, the majority of TCR beta V segments were productive roughly 87% or roughly 30% of the time. On later analysis, the bulk of CMV-associated TCR beta chains appeared to be HLA-restricted.

The CDR3 has 13 residues. V dropped 5 bases and J dropped 13 bases, with 20 bases sitting between them. Germline V gives CDR1 SGHVS, CDR2 FQNEAQ. With 60 Vbeta and 13 Jbeta primers, the PCR was carried out. Libraries were prepared by immunoSEQ multiplex PCR; TCRdb keeps only in-frame clonotypes and omits some of them. The sample comprises around 150,000 clones, around 60% of which are singletons, and around 7.1% rests with the top ten. This clone was detected only once. As yet, its antigen is unknown. The TCR originated in a woman aged 60 to 75 in good health and CMV-seropositive. Sequencing was done on a sample of PBMCs. The chain combines TRBV7-8 with TRBJ1-1; no clear D. For the CDR3, the DNA is TGTGCCAGCAGCCAGAGGCTCCAAGAAATGGGTTTCTTT. Translating it yields CASSQRLQEMGFF. The full variable domain, in which reference TRBV7-8 and TRBJ1-1 provide the parts outside the CDR3, is GAGVSQSPRYKVAKRGQDVALRCDPISGHVSLFWYQQALGQGPEFLTYFQNEAQLDKSGLPSDRFFAERPEGSVSTLKIQRTQQEDSAVYLCASSQRLQEMGFFGQGTRLTVV.